The rows below give T cell receptor beta chains drawn from one sample of a study of shared clonotypes between healthy human individuals. Produced via immunoSEQ multiplex PCR; TCRdb's table is partial and in-frame only. This sample has under 550,000 clones, with 90% to 97% found just once. Input material: naive CD4+ T cells sorted from blood. The receptors were gathered from a woman younger than 45 in good health. The CDR3 runs from the conserved cysteine through the conserved F or W. A D gene is named only where the DNA matches it firmly. The size of a clone is reported for some rows only, either as once, few or many, or as a class for expanded clones.

J gene	clone size	D gene	V gene	CDR3 protein	CDR3 DNA
TRBJ2-7	.	TRBD1	TRBV28	CASSLRSTGLYEQYF	TGTGCCAGCAGCCTCCGATCGACAGGGCTCTACGAGCAGTACTTC
TRBJ2-7	.	.	TRBV2	CASSGSAILTYEQYF	TGTGCCAGCAGTGGTTCAGCCATATTAACCTACGAGCAGTACTTC
TRBJ1-5	.	.	TRBV28	CASSFPESQPQHF	TGTGCCAGCAGTTTCCCAGAGAGTCAGCCCCAGCATTTT
TRBJ1-1	.	.	TRBV28	CASSLSQDRSTEAFF	TGTGCCAGCAGTTTATCCCAGGATCGGAGCACTGAAGCTTTCTTT
TRBJ2-6	.	TRBD1	TRBV18	CASSQSQGAISWYGNVLTF	TGTGCCAGCTCACAGAGTCAGGGGGCTATCTCGTGGTACGGCAACGTCCTGACTTTC
TRBJ1-3	.	.	TRBV7-3	CASSFSLSGNTIYF	TGTGCCAGCAGCTTTAGCCTCTCTGGAAACACCATATATTTT
TRBJ2-7	.	TRBD1	TRBV10-1	CASSGLDRVDEQYF	TGCGCCAGCAGTGGCCTGGACAGGGTGGACGAGCAGTACTTC
TRBJ2-3	.	.	TRBV5-1	CASQTRGSTDTQYF	TGCGCCAGTCAAACCCGAGGGAGCACAGATACGCAGTATTTT
TRBJ1-1	.	.	TRBV7-9	CASSFPGEAFF	TGTGCCAGCAGCTTTCCAGGTGAAGCTTTCTTT
TRBJ2-7	once	TRBD1	TRBV5-6	CASSLVQGESQQYF	TGTGCCAGCAGCTTAGTACAGGGGGAAAGTCAGCAGTACTTC
TRBJ2-7	.	TRBD2	TRBV27	CASSLLAGDLRASYEQYF	TGTGCCAGCTCCCTTCTCGCGGGGGATCTACGCGCCAGTTACGAGCAGTACTTC
TRBJ1-4	.	TRBD1	TRBV6-1	CASSVFGQGDEKLFF	TGTGCCAGCAGTGTTTTCGGACAGGGTGATGAAAAACTGTTTTTT
TRBJ2-2	.	.	TRBV27	CASSLSTVGATTGELFF	TGTGCCAGCAGTTTATCGACAGTCGGGGCCACCACCGGGGAGCTGTTTTTT
TRBJ2-3	.	TRBD2	TRBV5-8	CASSLSGRADTQYF	TGTGCCAGCAGCTTGAGTGGGAGGGCAGATACGCAGTATTTT
TRBJ2-1	.	TRBD2	TRBV29-1	CSADPILAGGLNEQFF	TGCAGCGCCGACCCCATTCTAGCGGGAGGTCTGAATGAGCAGTTCTTC
TRBJ1-6	.	.	TRBV5-8	CASTQAAYSSPLHF	TGTGCCAGCACCCAAGCGGCCTACAGTTCACCCCTCCACTTT
TRBJ1-3	once	.	TRBV18	CASSPPASTGNSGNTIYF	TGTGCCAGCTCACCACCAGCCTCGACAGGCAACTCTGGAAACACCATATATTTT